This T cell receptor (beta chain) derives from a study of metastatic and nonmetastatic thyroid tumors. As for the study in general: Repertoire comparison spanned blood and tumor or nodule tissue of malignant and benign thyroid patients.

As regards this clone: Its antigen is not known. Other DNA sequences from this sample encode an identical CDR3 as well.

Before thyroid surgery, none of the patients had received any treatment. In the original processing: Building a distant-metastasis classifier for papillary thyroid cancer drew on CDR3 differences across clinicopathological groups. Using MiXCR, TCRdb re-called clones from the PCR reads. TCRdb, rather than the study authors, made the V and J calls. The sample lists 25,000 to 35,000 clones, 10% to 13% occurring once. Overall study results and limits: In blood and tumor, TCR beta diversity was reportedly significantly higher in malignant thyroid tumors than in benign nodules.

This clonotype was sampled from a female donor with papillary thyroid cancer or a benign thyroid nodule (not recorded which). Some clones in this sample may be carry-over from other donors' samples. Sequenced: blood.

The CDR3 DNA reads TGTGCCTCGCCGGCGAAGACTAATGAAAAACTGTTTTTT. Translating it yields CASPAKTNEKLFF. This chain uses TRBV30 with TRBJ1-4, with no clear D. There are 13 residues in the CDR3. V was pared by 7 bases and J by 2 bases, with 11 bases between. Germline V gene lookup returns CDR1 GTSNPN and CDR2 SVGIG (reference sequence).